A single sample gave rise to the 8 T cell receptor beta chains below, sequenced in a study of blood T cell repertoires in COVID-19. Profiled with immunoSEQ multiplex PCR; TCRdb holds only in-frame clones, not every one. The table records a few hundred thousand clones, roughly 88% of them present only once. The sample was peripheral blood. The receptors stem from a human donor in a cohort sampled during active COVID-19.

The CDR3 nucleotides are TGTGCCAGCAGTGATCCGGGACAAGGGGCTCGTATAGGTGGCTACACCTTC. It yields the protein CASSDPGQGARIGGYTF. The V call is TRBV25-1, the J call TRBJ1-2; D may be TRBD1 (6 bases). The germline gives CDR1 MGHDK, CDR2 SYGVNS. The CDR3 totals 17 residues. V was clipped by 3 bases and J by 7 bases, with 24 bases between them.

As for this clone: The identical CDR3 is also encoded by other nucleotide sequences in the sample. The J gene is TRBJ2-7, the V gene TRBV6-5; D is unresolved. The length of the CDR3 is 11 residues. CDR1 MNHEY and CDR2 SVGAGI come from the germline V gene. Deletions cut 4 bases from V and 2 bases from J, with 3 bases between. CDR3 sequence reads: CASSSTYEQYF. The CDR3 bases are TGTGCCAGCAGTTCAACCTACGAGCAGTACTTC.

This chain links TRBV7-2 with TRBJ2-7, with TRBD2 matching 10 bases. Germline lookup yields CDR1 SGHTA and CDR2 FQGNSA. Losses at the gene ends were 10 bases for V and 0 bases for J; bases not matched to a gene: 6. This CDR3 has 14 residues. This CDR3 is CATHPSGGSYEQYF. CDR3 DNA sequence: TGTGCCACTCACCCTAGCGGGGGCTCCTACGAGCAGTACTTC.

The chain joins TRBV10-3 to TRBJ2-5; 7 positions agree with TRBD1. CDR1 and CDR2 from the germline V gene are ENHRY and SYGVKD. V dropped 5 bases and J dropped 2; count of bases not matched to a gene: 2. The length of the CDR3 is 13 residues. The CDR3: CAISYRGQETQYF. In DNA, the CDR3 is TGTGCCATCAGTTACAGGGGACAAGAGACCCAGTACTTC.

The chain carries TRBV7-9 and TRBJ2-7; no firm D call. The CDR3 extends over 15 amino acids. Deletions cut 6 bases from V and 0 bases from J, with 15 bases between. CDR1 SEHNR and CDR2 FQNEAQ come from the germline V gene (reference sequence). CDR3 in amino acids: CASRPPESSSYEQYF. The CDR3 bases are TGTGCCAGCAGGCCCCCCGAGTCGAGCTCCTACGAGCAGTACTTC.

This clone was observed a single time. The chain couples TRBV3-1 (or the pseudogene TRBV3-2) to TRBJ2-7; D is unresolved. Germline V gene lookup returns CDR1 LGHDT and CDR2 YNNKEL (reference sequence). The germline V and J ends were trimmed by 5 bases and 4 bases, with 12 bases remaining between them. This CDR3 is 13 amino acids long. In DNA form, the CDR3 reads TGTGCCAGCAGCGCGACGACTTTATACGAGCAGTACTTC. Translating it yields CASSATTLYEQYF.

The chain employs TRBV4-1 and TRBJ2-5; D perhaps matches TRBD1 (5 bases). Trimming shortened V by 3 bases and J by 5 bases, and 13 bases separated the two germline ends. This CDR3 spans 14 amino acids. In germline, CDR1 is MGHRA, CDR2 YSYEKL. The CDR3 sequence is CASSHITPGETQYF. CDR3 nucleotide sequence: TGCGCCAGCAGCCATATAACCCCAGGGGAGACCCAGTACTTC.

This CDR3 reads CARSRRDWDRSHEQYF. The CDR3 DNA sequence: TGTGCCAGAAGCAGACGGGACTGGGACAGGTCCCACGAGCAGTACTTC. The J gene is TRBJ2-7, the V gene TRBV5-3, with 8 bases identical to TRBD1. TRBV5-3 is recorded as an ORF, its role being uncertain. Trimming at V came to 4 bases and at J to 5 bases, leaving 14 bases not matched to a gene. The CDR3 covers 16 residues.